Listed below are T cell receptor beta chains from one sample, sequenced in a study of T cell repertoires in cytomegalovirus infection. TCRdb re-derived calls from the reads in MiXCR, one entry per CDR3 protein. The table includes roughly 150,000 distinct CDR3 sequences, around 22% detected once. The sequenced sample was PBMCs. The receptors stem from a human donor in good health (CMV status not recorded). Some clones in this sample may be carry-over from other donors' samples. Both conserved end residues are part of each CDR3. D genes are given only for firm matches. Rows give clone size only sometimes, using once, few, many, or a class for an expanded clone.

D gene	clone size	V gene	J gene	CDR3 protein	CDR3 DNA
-	-	TRBV28	TRBJ2-7	CASTTRAAPYEQYF	TGTGCCAGCACCACGAGAGCGGCCCCCTACGAGCAGTACTTC
-	-	TRBV4-3	TRBJ1-6	CASSQGDTGLVNSPLHF	TGCGCCAGCAGCCAAGGAGATACGGGACTGGTTAATTCACCCCTCCACTTT
-	-	TRBV14	TRBJ1-1	CASSHEGLAEAFF	TGTGCCAGCAGCCACGAGGGGTTGGCTGAAGCTTTCTTT
-	many	TRBV4-3	TRBJ2-2	CASSQDKLGGELFF	TGCGCCAGCAGCCAAGATAAGCTGGGCGGGGAGCTGTTTTTT
TRBD1	-	TRBV19	TRBJ2-2	CATLDRENTGELFF	TGTGCCACCTTGGACAGGGAAAACACCGGGGAGCTGTTTTTT
TRBD2	-	TRBV10-2	TRBJ2-1	CASSPGTSGTYNEQFF	TGCGCCAGCAGCCCCGGGACTAGCGGAACGTACAATGAGCAGTTCTTC
TRBD1	-	TRBV3-1	TRBJ2-1	CASSQGTGGETYNEQFF	TGTGCCAGCAGCCAGGGGACAGGGGGCGAAACATACAATGAGCAGTTCTTC
TRBD1	-	TRBV7-9	TRBJ1-1	CASREGAAEAFF	TGTGCCAGCAGAGAGGGGGCGGCTGAAGCTTTCTTT
-	-	TRBV11-3	TRBJ1-2	CASSLLTVDRGWEGYTF	TGTGCCAGCAGCTTATTGACAGTAGATCGAGGTTGGGAAGGCTACACCTTC
TRBD2	-	TRBV12-3/TRBV12-4	TRBJ2-5	CASSTSGTHETQYF	TGTGCCAGCAGTACGAGCGGGACGCATGAGACCCAGTACTTC
-	many	TRBV7-2	TRBJ2-7	CASSYQAESSYEQYF	TGTGCCAGCAGCTACCAAGCTGAGAGCTCCTACGAGCAGTACTTC
-	-	TRBV7-9	TRBJ2-1	CASSQNIEQFF	TGTGCCAGCAGCCAAAACATCGAGCAGTTCTTC
-	-	TRBV28	TRBJ2-7	CASGVPTYEQYF	TGTGCCAGCGGGGTGCCCACTTACGAGCAGTACTTC
-	many	TRBV6-5	TRBJ2-4	CASSYEGRHEYF	TGTGCCAGCAGTTACGAAGGGAGGCATGAGTACTTC
TRBD1	-	TRBV28	TRBJ2-1	CASRESGTVLLEQFF	TGTGCCAGCAGGGAATCCGGGACAGTGTTGCTGGAGCAGTTCTTC
-	-	TRBV5-1	TRBJ2-2	CASTGSGTGELFF	TGCGCCAGCACCGGATCTGGCACCGGGGAGCTGTTTTTT
TRBD2	few	TRBV5-1	TRBJ2-1	CASSPPVGGGANEQFF	TGCGCCAGCAGCCCCCCCGTCGGCGGGGGGGCCAATGAGCAGTTCTTC
-	-	TRBV7-8	TRBJ1-1	CASSLEAGNTEAFF	TGTGCCAGCAGCTTAGAGGCAGGGAACACTGAAGCTTTCTTT
-	few	TRBV5-1	TRBJ2-6	CASRAGDSGANVLTF	TGCGCCAGCAGAGCCGGGGACTCTGGGGCCAACGTCCTGACTTTC
-	once	TRBV5-1	TRBJ2-2	CASSSTGNTVELFF	TGCGCCAGCAGCTCGACAGGAAACACCGTGGAGCTGTTTTTT
TRBD2	many	TRBV7-2	TRBJ2-3	CASSPWTSLSTDTQYF	TGTGCCAGCAGCCCCTGGACTAGCTTAAGCACAGATACGCAGTATTTT
-	-	TRBV28	TRBJ2-3	CATIMSGSDTQYF	TGTGCCACCATCATGAGTGGGTCCGATACGCAGTATTTT
-	few	TRBV28	TRBJ2-3	CASRGGSDTQYF	TGTGCCAGCAGGGGAGGATCAGATACGCAGTATTTT
-	-	TRBV6-6	TRBJ2-3	CASSVRQADTQYF	TGTGCCAGCAGTGTACGGCAGGCAGATACGCAGTATTTT
TRBD1	few	TRBV7-9	TRBJ1-5	CASSLPRDRGRKSNQPQHF	TGTGCCAGCAGCTTACCCCGGGACAGGGGGCGAAAAAGCAATCAGCCCCAGCATTTT
-	-	TRBV4-1	TRBJ1-1	CASSQALISARPEAFF	TGCGCCAGCAGCCAAGCTCTTATTTCGGCTCGCCCTGAAGCTTTCTTT
-	few	TRBV6-6	TRBJ2-3	CASSYGTDTQYF	TGTGCCAGCAGTTACGGGACAGATACGCAGTATTTT
TRBD1	-	TRBV6-2/TRBV6-3	TRBJ2-7	CASSRGQFYEQYF	TGTGCCAGCAGCCGGGGACAGTTCTACGAGCAGTACTTC
-	-	TRBV11-3	TRBJ2-1	CASSLSRAPAADLFF	TGTGCCAGCAGCTTATCCCGAGCCCCTGCAGCAGATCTGTTCTTC
TRBD2	few	TRBV7-9	TRBJ2-7	CASSPRGTSGGEQYF	TGTGCCAGCAGCCCTAGGGGGACTAGCGGGGGTGAGCAGTACTTC
-	many	TRBV7-3	TRBJ2-1	CASSWTGTDEQFF	TGTGCCAGCAGCTGGACCGGGACGGATGAGCAGTTCTTC
TRBD1	many	TRBV7-8	TRBJ2-5	CASSRGQALETQYF	TGTGCCAGCAGCAGGGGACAGGCCCTCGAGACCCAGTACTTC
-	-	TRBV9	TRBJ1-6	CASSVGGSSYNSPLHF	TGTGCCAGCAGCGTAGGCGGCAGCTCCTATAATTCACCCCTCCACTTT
-	-	TRBV5-1	TRBJ1-1	CASGYPGDNTEAFF	TGCGCCAGCGGATATCCGGGGGATAACACTGAAGCTTTCTTT
-	few	TRBV15	TRBJ1-2	CATSRDHGEGGYTF	TGTGCCACCAGCAGAGACCACGGGGAGGGAGGCTACACCTTC
TRBD1	many	TRBV11-1	TRBJ2-2	CASSLIQGAGGELFF	TGTGCCAGCAGCTTAATCCAGGGGGCTGGCGGGGAGCTGTTTTTT
TRBD1	many	TRBV7-2	TRBJ1-5	CASSFGQGFRQPQHF	TGTGCCAGCAGCTTTGGACAGGGGTTCAGACAGCCCCAGCATTTT
TRBD1	many	TRBV7-2	TRBJ2-2	CASSTTGVDTGELFF	TGTGCCAGCAGTACTACAGGGGTTGACACCGGGGAGCTGTTTTTT
-	few	TRBV28	TRBJ2-7	CASSSEFKDYEQYF	TGTGCCAGCAGTTCCGAATTTAAAGATTACGAGCAGTACTTC
TRBD1	-	TRBV7-9	TRBJ2-1	CASSLGQARNEQFF	TGTGCCAGCAGCCTGGGACAGGCGAGGAATGAGCAGTTCTTC
-	-	TRBV28	TRBJ2-1	CASIGTDYNEQFF	TGTGCCAGCATAGGAACAGACTACAATGAGCAGTTCTTC
-	-	TRBV7-2	TRBJ1-1	CASSLGGGPTEAFF	TGTGCCAGCAGCTTAGGAGGGGGTCCCACTGAAGCTTTCTTT
-	many	TRBV11-2	TRBJ1-1	CASSLGTLNTEAFF	TGTGCCAGCAGCTTGGGGACACTGAACACTGAAGCTTTCTTT
-	many	TRBV7-9	TRBJ2-3	CASSLAGETDTQYF	TGTGCCAGCAGCTTAGCGGGGGAGACAGATACGCAGTATTTT
TRBD1	few	TRBV3-1	TRBJ1-6	CASSQIRRTGVNSPLHF	TGTGCCAGCAGCCAAATAAGACGGACAGGTGTAAATTCACCCCTCCACTTT
TRBD1	-	TRBV7-6	TRBJ1-2	CASSLAPGTGYGYTF	TGTGCCAGCAGCTTAGCGCCCGGGACAGGGTATGGCTACACCTTC
-	few	TRBV29-1	TRBJ2-1	CSATAQADEQFF	TGCAGCGCAACGGCGCAGGCAGATGAGCAGTTCTTC
-	-	TRBV2	TRBJ1-1	CASSFPGLNTEAFF	TGTGCCAGCAGTTTTCCGGGGTTGAACACTGAAGCTTTCTTT
-	-	TRBV28	TRBJ2-7	CASSPSLDYEQYF	TGTGCCAGCAGTCCCTCTCTGGACTACGAGCAGTACTTC
-	once	TRBV5-1	TRBJ2-4	CASSLVGADIQYF	TGCGCCAGCAGCTTGGTCGGGGCCGACATTCAGTACTTC
TRBD2	few	TRBV29-1	TRBJ2-1	CSGQAGGDWNEQFF	TGCAGCGGGCAAGCGGGGGGAGATTGGAATGAGCAGTTCTTC
TRBD1	-	TRBV18	TRBJ1-1	CASSPGRGRNTEAFF	TGTGCCAGCTCACCAGGCAGGGGGCGGAACACTGAAGCTTTCTTT
TRBD2	few	TRBV5-1	TRBJ2-1	CASSLTASGGYEQFF	TGCGCCAGCAGCTTGACGGCTAGCGGGGGCTATGAGCAGTTCTTC
-	few	TRBV5-1	TRBJ2-2	CASSSSGLNTGELFF	TGCGCCAGCAGCTCAAGCGGGTTAAACACCGGGGAGCTGTTTTTT
TRBD1	-	TRBV7-6	TRBJ2-2	CASSLGQAGTGELFF	TGTGCCAGCAGCTTGGGACAGGCGGGCACCGGGGAGCTGTTTTTT
-	many	TRBV7-2	TRBJ1-5	CASSSINTAQHF	TGTGCCAGCAGCTCCATTAACACGGCCCAGCATTTT
-	few	TRBV5-4	TRBJ2-7	CASSLGQASYEQYF	TGTGCCAGCAGCTTGGGACAGGCTTCCTACGAGCAGTACTTC
-	many	TRBV10-3	TRBJ1-2	CATRDNYGYTF	TGTGCCACCCGGGACAACTATGGCTACACCTTC